This T cell receptor (beta chain) was found in a study of blood T cells in healthy people across ages. Findings and limits, study-wide: Naive T cell percentage by flow cytometry tracked strongly with beta diversity.

Through a sample-barcoded 5' primer and a J-beta primer mix, a second PCR was run for roughly 7 to 11 cycles. TCRdb redid the calling of the 5' RACE reads with MiXCR, one entry per CDR3 protein. The sample has about 940,000 distinct CDR3 sequences; 48% are singletons. This clonotype showed up just a few times. The antigen remains unidentified. Germline V gives CDR1 SEHNR, CDR2 FQNEAQ (reference sequence). Trimming took 0 bases from V and 10 from J, leaving 6 bases between them. CDR3 length equals 11 residues. This sequence originates from a man younger than 45 in good health. The chain recombines TRBV7-9 with TRBJ1-1; D unclear. Sequences were obtained from blood. CDR3 nucleotide sequence: TGTGCCAGCAGCTTAGCTGAGGGAGCTTTCTTT. Translated, it gives CASSLAEGAFF.